The 11 T cell receptor beta chains in this list originate from one sample, sequenced in a study of T cells in Graves' hyperthyroidism and ophthalmopathy. Researchers took RNA transcripts and amplified the TCR beta CDR3 regions from them. The HTBI primer set was used in a first-round RT-PCR of the TCR CDR3. TCRdb used MiXCR to reprocess the multiplex PCR reads, holding one entry per CDR3 protein. This table holds 620,000 or so distinct CDR3 sequences, roughly 15% found once. The sequenced sample was blood. All receptors come from a woman between 50 and 59 years old with Graves' ophthalmopathy.

This clonotype was counted at least ten times. V is TRBV6-1 and J is TRBJ2-3; tentative D call: TRBD2 (5 bases). Trimming left V 8 bases short and J 5 bases short, with 17 bases between. Germline V gene lookup returns CDR1 MNHNS and CDR2 SASEGT. The CDR3 is 14 residues long. The CDR3 sequence: CASAPRGAVDTQYF. The CDR3 DNA follows: TGTGCCAGCGCCCCACGGGGAGCGGTAGATACGCAGTATTTT.

Comment on this clonotype: Being one base from a much bigger clone, this may be a read error. The gene calls are TRBV28 and TRBJ2-7; 12 positions agree with TRBD1. The DNA matches TRBJ2-1 better at its end, which makes the J call doubtful. Germline CDR1 is MDHEN and CDR2 is SYDVKM. The CDR3 extends over 17 amino acids. The CDR3 is CASTLFAGGQGAYEQFF. The DNA of the CDR3 is TGTGCCAGCACCTTATTCGCGGGGGGACAGGGGGCTTACGAGCAGTTCTTC.

The sample holds many counts of this clonotype. The gene calls are TRBV20-1 and TRBJ1-1, with D tentatively TRBD1 (5 bases). The CDR3 covers 12 residues. Germline CDR1 DFQATT, CDR2 SNEGSKA (reference sequence). Trimming removed 0 bases at V and 8 bases at J, with 10 bases between. The CDR3 DNA follows: TGCAGTGCTAGAGAAGGGGTCGGAGAAGCTTTCTTT. Protein product: CSAREGVGEAFF.

The chain has TRBV10-3 and TRBJ1-2; a possible D gene is TRBD1 (5 bases). The CDR3 covers 13 residues. The ends were cut back, 7 bases at V and 6 bases at J, with 15 bases in the middle. CDR1 is ENHRY and CDR2 is SYGVKD in the germline V gene. In DNA, the CDR3 is TGTGCCATCACCAGCGGGGCTTTTGATGGCTACACCTTC. Translating it yields CAITSGAFDGYTF.

The chain links TRBV20-1 to TRBJ1-6; D gene unclear. The CDR3 length is 14 residues. The germline V and J ends were trimmed by 0 bases and 7 bases, with 10 bases remaining between them. Germline assignment: CDR1 DFQATT and CDR2 SNEGSKA (reference sequence). The CDR3 protein is CSARDGSYNSPLHF. The CDR3 DNA reads TGCAGTGCTAGAGATGGGTCTTACAATTCACCCCTCCACTTT.

Note on this clonotype: A read error may explain this, as a much larger clone is one base away. The chain employs TRBV14 and TRBJ1-2; 10 bases fit TRBD1. Germline V gene sequence: CDR1 SGHDN, CDR2 FVKESK. The CDR3 has 15 residues. The CDR3 spells CASSQEGQGSYGHTF. The CDR3 nucleotides read TGTGCCAGCAGCCAAGAGGGACAGGGGTCCTATGGCCACACCTTC. The full variable domain, rest sourced from reference TRBV14 and TRBJ1-2, is EAGVTQFPSHSVIEKGQTVTLRCDPISGHDNLYWYRRVMGKEIKFLLHFVKESKQDESGMPNNRFLAERTGGTYSTLKVQPAELEDSGVYFCASSQEGQGSYGHTFGSGTRLTVV.

There are many counts of this clonotype. The CDR3 coding sequence is TGTGCCAGCAGCTTAGAAACGGCAGACAATGAGCAGTTCTTC. This translates into CASSLETADNEQFF. This chain links TRBV7-8 with TRBJ2-1; no definite D call. The CDR3 has 14 residues. Germline CDR1 and CDR2: SGHVS and FQNEAQ. V was clipped by 1 base and J by 5 bases, with 9 bases between them.

This clonotype was seen many times. The V call is TRBV5-1, the J call TRBJ1-1, with TRBD1 matching 8 bases. This CDR3 comprises 14 residues. Trimming at V came to 5 bases and at J to 2 bases, leaving 5 bases not matched to a gene. In germline, CDR1 is SGHRS, CDR2 YFSETQ. The DNA of the CDR3 is TGCGCCAGCAGACGGGACAGGTCCAACACTGAAGCTTTCTTT. Amino acids: CASRRDRSNTEAFF.

This clonotype was picked up a small number of times. The chain combines TRBV19 with TRBJ1-5; possibly TRBD1 for D (5 bases). Germline V CDR1 and CDR2: LNHDA, SQIVND (reference sequence). With 1 base removed from V and 10 bases from J, the gap between germline ends came to 11 bases. The CDR3 length is 13 residues. The CDR3 bases are TGTGCCAGTAGTATAGTAACAGGAGAACCCCAGCATTTT. Protein product: CASSIVTGEPQHF.

This clonotype appeared many times. The V and J genes are TRBV18 and TRBJ2-1; 10 positions agree with TRBD2. This CDR3 has 14 amino acids. J lost 8 bases, V lost 1 base, and 2 bases had no gene match. Germline assignment: CDR1 KGHSH and CDR2 LQKENI. The CDR3 region is CASSPRLAGDEQFF. As DNA, the CDR3 is TGTGCCAGCTCACCACGTCTAGCGGGAGATGAGCAGTTCTTC. The full variable domain, in which reference TRBV18 and TRBJ2-1 provide the parts outside the CDR3, is NAGVMQNPRHLVRRRGQEARLRCSPMKGHSHVYWYRQLPEEGLKFMVYLQKENIIDESGMPKERFSAEFPKEGPSILRIQQVVRGDSAAYFCASSPRLAGDEQFFGPGTRLTVL.

About this clonotype itself: A much more abundant neighbour one base away suggests this may be a read error. The chain carries TRBV27 and TRBJ2-1, with 7 bases that match TRBD2. CDR3 length: 15 amino acids. The germline V gene encodes CDR1 MNHEY and CDR2 SMNVEV (reference sequence). The junction had 8 bases not matched to a gene; V was cut back by 5 bases and J by 4 bases. The CDR3 here is CASSLLAENYNEQFF. For the CDR3, the DNA is TGTGCCAGCAGTCTCCTAGCGGAAAATTACAATGAGCAGTTCTTC.